This TCR beta chain was sequenced for a study of cytomegalovirus exposure and HLA in healthy donors. Study context: Of approximately 400 genotyped donors, around 76% clustered with self-reported Caucasian donors.

Use of 60 Vbeta and 13 Jbeta primers characterized the PCR. Only in-frame clones appear in the TCRdb table, and some are missing; sequencing was by immunoSEQ multiplex PCR. The data contain around 170,000 clones, around 78% of them singletons. In the case of this clone: Its specificity is not known.

The length of the CDR3 is 13 residues. Germline values: CDR1 MDHEN, CDR2 SYDVKM. Trimming at V came to 6 bases and at J to 3 bases, leaving 4 bases not matched to a gene. Study observations and caveats: On later analysis, the bulk of CMV-associated TCR beta chains appeared to be HLA-restricted.

The sample was PBMCs. V gene TRBV28 combines with J gene TRBJ1-2; 7 positions match TRBD1. The receptor comes from a man aged 18 to 30 in good health and CMV-seronegative. CDR3 DNA: TGTGCCAGCAGCAGGGGGAGCCACTATGGCTACACCTTC. This encodes CASSRGSHYGYTF.